What follows are 27 T cell receptor beta chains derived from one specimen sequenced in a study of T cells in Graves' hyperthyroidism and ophthalmopathy (dated by TCRdb to between 2018 and 2021). Receptor libraries were prepared by multiplex PCR. The reads were generated on an Illumina HiSeq 2000. Amplification of TCR beta CDR3 regions was carried out from RNA transcripts. The first round of RT-PCR for the TCR CDR3 was performed with the HTBI primer set and the Qiagen OneStep RT-PCR kit. TCRdb cleaned the public reads at Q25 with fastp, built clones with MiXCR and kept in-frame beta chains. CDR3 protein duplicates are merged, each entry listing the most common genes and DNA. For this sample there are 500,000 to 550,000 distinct CDR3 sequences; roughly 20% appear just once. About 26% of the sample is in the top ten clones. The specimen sequenced was blood. These receptors all stem from a man aged 18 to 30 with Graves' hyperthyroidism.

This clonotype was seen a few times. The V call is TRBV2, the J call TRBJ1-1, with D tentatively TRBD1 (5 bases). In germline, CDR1 is SNHLY, CDR2 FYNNEI. Trimming shortened V by 7 bases and J by 5 bases, and 11 bases separated the two germline ends. This CDR3 region has 12 residues. The CDR3 region is CASISGFTEAFF. CDR3 in DNA: TGTGCCAGCATATCAGGGTTTACTGAAGCTTTCTTT.

This clonotype was observed at least ten times. This chain links TRBV20-1 with TRBJ1-2; a possible D gene is TRBD1 (5 bases). The V end was cut by 3 bases, the J end by 8 bases, with 19 bases between. CDR1 and CDR2 from the germline V gene are DFQATT and SNEGSKA (reference sequence). The CDR3 consists of 14 residues. The CDR3 loop reads CSASFDSLPLGYTF. The CDR3 coding sequence is TGCAGTGCTAGCTTCGACAGCCTACCCTTGGGCTACACCTTC.

This sequence joins TRBV6-1 and TRBJ1-5; 11 bases fit TRBD1. The CDR3 length is 14 residues. Per the germline V gene, CDR1 is MNHNS and CDR2 is SASEGT. V shed 7 bases, J shed 5 bases, and the junction held 4 bases outside the gene matches. CDR3 nucleotides: TGTGCCAGCACCTTGGACAGGGGGCATCAGCCCCAGCATTTT. This encodes CASTLDRGHQPQHF.

As to this clonotype: At one boundary the junction diverges from the germline segment, which might be a read error. This chain links TRBV5-1 with TRBJ2-7; a weak D match, TRBD2 (6 bases). From germline, CDR1 is SGHRS and CDR2 YFSETQ. The CDR3 covers 13 residues. As DNA, the CDR3 is TGCGCCAGCAGCTCGGGGGTGTTGTACGTGCAGTACTTC. It specifies CASSSGVLYVQYF.

This clonotype was detected a few times. V usage is TRBV11-2 and J usage is TRBJ2-4; TRBD1 might be the D (6 bases). The CDR3 covers 13 residues. The V and J ends lost 5 bases and 15 bases respectively, with 20 bases between them. The germline V gene encodes CDR1 SGHAT and CDR2 FQNNGV. CDR3 sequence reads: CASSLNTQGKGYF. The DNA of the CDR3 is TGTGCCAGCAGCCTTAATACACAGGGAAAAGGGTACTTC.

Only a few counts were recorded for this clonotype. The V gene is TRBV9, the J gene TRBJ2-7, with D unclear. With 3 bases removed from V and 6 bases from J, the gap between germline ends came to 13 bases. Per germline, CDR1 SGDLS and CDR2 YYNGEE. The CDR3 contains 13 residues. The CDR3: CASSASTVSEQYF. The CDR3 DNA reads as TGTGCCAGCAGCGCAAGCACAGTGAGCGAGCAGTACTTC.

Concerning this clonotype itself: A read error is likely, as this CDR3 ends without the conserved phenylalanine or tryptophan. The gene calls are TRBV6-1 and TRBJ1-2; no clear D. The CDR3 is 15 residues long. Trimming took off 3 bases at V and 2 bases at J, with 13 bases between the two ends. Germline CDR1 and CDR2: MNHNS and SASEGT. The CDR3 protein is CASSDDRTDNYGYTA. CDR3 DNA: TGTGCCAGCAGTGACGACCGGACCGACAACTATGGCTACACCGCC.

This clonotype has at least ten counts. The rearrangement links TRBV12-3 or TRBV12-4 to TRBJ1-1; D gene uncertain. The CDR3 spans 16 residues. The V end was cut by 5 bases, the J end by 5 bases, with 21 bases between. The CDR3 DNA reads TGTGCCAGCAGTCCCATTCAGGCTACTATGCGGACTGAAGCTTTCTTT. Protein product: CASSPIQATMRTEAFF.

The chain recombines TRBV5-8 with TRBJ1-2; 11 bases are a match to TRBD1. Per germline, CDR1 SGHTS and CDR2 YDEGEE. The CDR3 totals 14 residues. V shed 4 bases, J shed 7 bases, and the junction held 6 bases outside the gene matches. In nucleotides, the CDR3 is TGTGCCAGCAGCACCGGACAGGGGGCGGCTGGCTACACCTTC. Its protein product is CASSTGQGAAGYTF.

The gene calls are TRBV20-1 and TRBJ2-7; TRBD2 might be the D (5 bases). V lost 5 bases and J 3 bases, leaving 14 bases between the germline ends. The CDR3 loop spans 13 amino acids. The germline V gene has CDR1 DFQATT and CDR2 SNEGSKA (reference sequence). CDR3 residues: CSAPSREIYEQYF. CDR3 DNA sequence: TGCAGTGCTCCCTCTAGGGAGATCTACGAGCAGTACTTC.

The chain joins TRBV24-1 to TRBJ2-5; 7 bases are a match to TRBD1. This CDR3 has 15 residues. Unmatched junction bases numbered 8, after V lost 4 bases and J lost 4 bases. Germline V gene sequence: CDR1 KGHDR, CDR2 SFDVKD. Here the CDR3 reads CATSDPTGQIETQYF. The DNA of the CDR3 is TGTGCCACCAGTGACCCGACAGGGCAGATAGAGACCCAGTACTTC.

This clonotype occurred many times. The chain is built from TRBV7-8 and TRBJ1-1, with D hard to call. The V gene's germline CDR1 is SGHVS and CDR2 FQNEAQ. This CDR3 region has 17 residues. Trimming removed 0 bases at V and 1 base at J, with 15 bases between. The CDR3 region is CASSLARSGRENTEAFF. The CDR3, as DNA: TGTGCCAGCAGCTTAGCGAGGAGTGGGAGAGAGAACACTGAAGCTTTCTTT.

This clonotype was picked up many times. The chain carries TRBV19 and TRBJ1-1; D call uncertain. Germline-derived CDR1 and CDR2 are LNHDA and SQIVND (reference sequence). The CDR3 length is 14 residues. Between the trimmed V and J ends, which lost 6 bases and 0 bases, there was a span of 11 bases. The CDR3 sequence is CASSHTGVNTEAFF. The CDR3 bases are TGTGCCAGTAGCCATACGGGAGTGAACACTGAAGCTTTCTTT.

The sample holds many counts of this clonotype. The rearrangement links TRBV20-1 to TRBJ2-2; tentatively, D is TRBD2 (6 bases). The CDR3 extends over 15 amino acids. CDR1 and CDR2 (germline): DFQATT, SNEGSKA (reference sequence). V dropped 0 bases and J dropped 4 bases, with 12 bases sitting between them. The CDR3, as DNA: TGCAGTGCTAGAGACAGACTGGGGGGCACCGGGGAGCTGTTTTTT. It translates to CSARDRLGGTGELFF.

The sample holds many counts of this clonotype. The chain joins TRBV12-3 or TRBV12-4 to TRBJ1-3; D ambiguous. V was pared by 4 bases and J by 4 bases, with 5 bases between. This CDR3 has 12 amino acids. The CDR3: CASSSIGNTIYF. For the CDR3, the DNA is TGTGCCAGCAGTTCGATCGGAAACACCATATATTTT.

The gene calls are TRBV6-5 and TRBJ1-1; D is undetermined. Germline V gives CDR1 MNHEY, CDR2 SVGAGI. Trimming shortened V by 0 bases and J by 4 bases, and 6 bases separated the two germline ends. The length of the CDR3 is 13 residues. CDR3 in amino acids: CASSYSGTTEAFF. CDR3 nucleotides: TGTGCCAGCAGTTACTCGGGTACCACTGAAGCTTTCTTT.

This clonotype was counted ten times or more. The V call is TRBV28, the J call TRBJ2-7, with D tentatively TRBD1 (6 bases). The V and J ends lost 2 bases and 2 bases respectively, with 10 bases between them. Germline lookup yields CDR1 MDHEN and CDR2 SYDVKM. The length of the CDR3 is 14 residues. The CDR3 protein is CASSLGGSTYEQYF. The CDR3 region has the DNA TGTGCCAGCAGTTTAGGGGGCAGCACCTACGAGCAGTACTTC.

The J gene is TRBJ1-2, the V gene TRBV30; D might be TRBD1 (5 bases). Germline V gene data show CDR1 as GTSNPN and CDR2 as SVGIG (reference sequence). CDR3 size: 14 residues. V dropped 3 bases and J dropped 3 bases, with 14 bases sitting between them. CDR3 sequence reads: CAWRWAGKDYGYTF. The CDR3 DNA reads TGTGCCTGGAGGTGGGCAGGGAAGGACTATGGCTACACCTTC.

This clonotype has at least ten counts. The chain joins TRBV2 to TRBJ2-5; maybe TRBD2 (6 bases). The V and J ends lost 3 bases and 5 bases respectively, with 13 bases between them. CDR1 and CDR2 from the germline V gene are SNHLY and FYNNEI. The CDR3 sequence is 14 residues long. The CDR3 loop reads CASSEGLGWETQYF. The DNA of the CDR3 is TGTGCCAGCAGTGAGGGACTTGGATGGGAGACCCAGTACTTC.

At least ten counts were recorded for this clonotype. The V call is TRBV2, the J call TRBJ1-1; 9 nucleotides agree with TRBD1. After removal of 6 bases from V and 5 bases from J, the junction contained 7 bases not matched to a gene. Germline CDR1 reads SNHLY; CDR2 reads FYNNEI. The CDR3 totals 14 residues. Here the CDR3 reads CASRATGGATEAFF. The CDR3 DNA reads as TGTGCCAGCAGGGCTACAGGGGGCGCGACTGAAGCTTTCTTT.

Only one count was recorded for this clonotype. This chain links TRBV6-2 or TRBV6-3 with TRBJ2-2; D is undetermined. The V gene's germline CDR1 is MNHEY and CDR2 SVGEGT. V lost 7 bases, J lost 1 base, and 13 bases lay in between. This CDR3 has 15 amino acids. CDR3 coding DNA: TGTGCCAGCATCCATAGCTTAAAGAACACCGGGGAGCTGTTTTTT. Its protein product is CASIHSLKNTGELFF.

This clonotype has only a few counts. This sequence may be a read error, since a much larger clone differs from it by one base. The chain joins TRBV2 to TRBJ1-3, with a possible D match to TRBD1 (6 bases). The CDR3 is made up of 14 amino acids. Per the germline V gene, CDR1 is SNHLY and CDR2 is FYNNEI. CDR3 nucleotide sequence: TGTGCCATCAGTCACAGGGAGTCTGGAAACACCATATATTTT. Residues: CAISHRESGNTIYF.

This clonotype was found many times. This chain links TRBV10-3 with TRBJ2-2; D is tentatively TRBD1 or TRBD2 (5 bases each). Germline-derived CDR1 and CDR2 are ENHRY and SYGVKD. The CDR3 totals 14 residues. V was pared by 5 bases and J by 0 bases, with 7 bases between. The CDR3 nucleotides are TGTGCCATCAGTCGGGGACCGAACACCGGGGAGCTGTTTTTT. This gives the protein CAISRGPNTGELFF.

This clonotype showed up just a few times. This sequence joins TRBV28 and TRBJ1-5, with D perhaps TRBD1 (5 bases). The germline V gene has CDR1 MDHEN and CDR2 SYDVKM. Trimming took off 2 bases at V and 0 bases at J, with 11 bases between the two ends. The CDR3 contains 16 residues. CDR3 sequence (DNA): TGTGCCAGCAGTTTAGTCCAGGGTTCTAGCAATCAGCCCCAGCATTTT. Amino acids: CASSLVQGSSNQPQHF.

This clonotype was observed a few times. The CDR3 is CASSLVLATSERQYF. The CDR3 DNA sequence: TGCGCCAGCAGCTTGGTATTGGCGACTAGCGAACGGCAGTACTTC. The chain has TRBV5-1 and TRBJ2-7; the match to TRBD2 covers 8 bases. Germline values: CDR1 SGHRS, CDR2 YFSETQ. The CDR3 loop spans 15 amino acids. With 0 bases clipped from V and 9 bases from J, the junction kept 11 bases outside the gene matches. Variable domain in full (rest from reference TRBV5-1 and TRBJ2-7): KAGVTQTPRYLIKTRGQQVTLSCSPISGHRSVSWYQQTPGQGLQFLFEYFSETQRNKGNFPGRFSGRQFSNSRSEMNVSTLELGDSALYLCASSLVLATSERQYFGPGTRLTVT.

This clonotype was detected many times. V gene TRBV28 combines with J gene TRBJ1-1; 7 bases agree with TRBD1. CDR3 length equals 16 residues. The ends lost 6 bases at V and 1 base at J; junction bases unmatched: 11. Germline assignment: CDR1 MDHEN and CDR2 SYDVKM. CDR3 protein: CASRNQGGRENTEAFF. In DNA, the CDR3 is TGTGCCAGCAGAAATCAGGGGGGAAGGGAGAACACTGAAGCTTTCTTT.

This clonotype has a count of ten or more. The J gene is TRBJ1-2, the V gene TRBV2; D possibly corresponds to TRBD1 (6 bases). The CDR3 loop spans 16 amino acids. The V end was cut by 3 bases, the J end by 4 bases, with 18 bases between. The germline CDR1 and CDR2 sequences are SNHLY and FYNNEI. The DNA of the CDR3 is TGTGCCAGCAGTGATTTTCCACAGGGCTTTAGCTATGGCTACACCTTC. Translated: CASSDFPQGFSYGYTF.